A selection of T cell receptor beta chains follows, all from one sample in a study of blood T cells in healthy people across ages. TCRdb redid the calling of the 5' RACE reads with MiXCR, one entry per CDR3 protein. The data hold roughly 800,000 distinct CDR3 sequences, with roughly 60% observed a single time. Sequenced: blood. The receptors were sampled from a young man in good health. Both conserved end residues are part of each CDR3. Fields, in order: J gene, CDR3 length, V gene, D gene, clone size, CDR3 protein, CDR3 DNA. The D gene is left open where the match is weak. Clone size appears in some rows only: once, few, many, or a class for an expanded clone.

j_call: TRBJ2-7
cdr3_length: 15
v_call: TRBV6-1
d_call: TRBD1
clone_size: -
cdr3_aa: CASSAAGQGYREQYF
cdr3_nt: TGTGCCAGCAGTGCTGCGGGACAGGGTTATCGCGAGCAGTACTTC

j_call: TRBJ2-5
cdr3_length: 12
v_call: TRBV29-1
d_call: -
clone_size: few
cdr3_aa: CSVGRGAETQYF
cdr3_nt: TGCAGCGTTGGACGCGGGGCAGAGACCCAGTACTTC

j_call: TRBJ2-1
cdr3_length: 15
v_call: TRBV5-8
d_call: TRBD2
clone_size: -
cdr3_aa: CASRGLAAAYNEQFF
cdr3_nt: TGTGCCAGCCGAGGACTAGCCGCCGCCTACAATGAGCAGTTCTTC

j_call: TRBJ2-4
cdr3_length: 16
v_call: TRBV7-9
d_call: TRBD1
clone_size: few
cdr3_aa: CASSLATGTGKNIQYF
cdr3_nt: TGTGCCAGCAGCTTAGCTACCGGGACAGGCAAAAACATTCAGTACTTC

j_call: TRBJ2-7
cdr3_length: 15
v_call: TRBV6-6
d_call: TRBD1
clone_size: -
cdr3_aa: CASSSQGALIYEQYF
cdr3_nt: TGTGCCAGCAGTTCACAGGGGGCGCTTATATACGAGCAGTACTTC

j_call: TRBJ2-4
cdr3_length: 15
v_call: TRBV15
d_call: -
clone_size: few
cdr3_aa: CATSRLEGAKNIQYF
cdr3_nt: TGTGCCACCAGCAGACTAGAGGGAGCCAAAAACATTCAGTACTTC

j_call: TRBJ2-1
cdr3_length: 15
v_call: TRBV20-1
d_call: TRBD1
clone_size: -
cdr3_aa: CSASYDRGIFNEQFF
cdr3_nt: TGCAGCGCCAGTTACGACAGGGGGATCTTCAATGAGCAGTTCTTC

j_call: TRBJ2-1
cdr3_length: 15
v_call: TRBV29-1
d_call: TRBD2
clone_size: -
cdr3_aa: CSVARLAGGRDEQFF
cdr3_nt: TGCAGCGTTGCACGGCTAGCGGGAGGGCGCGATGAGCAGTTCTTC

j_call: TRBJ1-1
cdr3_length: 13
v_call: TRBV20-1
d_call: -
clone_size: few
cdr3_aa: CSASGTSNTEAFF
cdr3_nt: TGCAGTGCTAGTGGGACGTCGAACACTGAAGCTTTCTTT

j_call: TRBJ2-3
cdr3_length: 15
v_call: TRBV12-3/TRBV12-4
d_call: -
clone_size: few
cdr3_aa: CASSPTGKSTDTQYF
cdr3_nt: TGTGCCAGCAGCCCCACCGGAAAAAGCACAGATACGCAGTATTTT

j_call: TRBJ2-7
cdr3_length: 14
v_call: TRBV6-2/TRBV6-3
d_call: TRBD1
clone_size: -
cdr3_aa: CASSRQGFGYEQYF
cdr3_nt: TGTGCCAGCAGTCGACAGGGCTTTGGGTACGAGCAGTACTTC